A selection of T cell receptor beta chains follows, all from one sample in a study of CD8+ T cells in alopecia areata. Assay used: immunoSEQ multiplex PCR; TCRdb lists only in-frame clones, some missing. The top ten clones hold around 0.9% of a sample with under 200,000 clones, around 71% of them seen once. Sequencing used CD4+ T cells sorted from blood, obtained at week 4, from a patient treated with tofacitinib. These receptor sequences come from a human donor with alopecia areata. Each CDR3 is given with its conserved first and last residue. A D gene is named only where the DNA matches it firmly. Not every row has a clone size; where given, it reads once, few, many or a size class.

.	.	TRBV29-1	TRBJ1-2	CSAQQGLSWYGYTF	TGCAGCGCGCAACAGGGACTTAGCTGGTATGGCTACACCTTC
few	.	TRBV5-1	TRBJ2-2	CASSFEGTGELFF	TGCGCCAGCAGCTTTGAGGGGACCGGGGAGCTGTTTTTT
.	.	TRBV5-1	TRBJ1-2	CASSLERGSYGYTF	TGCGCCAGCAGCTTGGAAAGGGGCAGCTATGGCTACACCTTC
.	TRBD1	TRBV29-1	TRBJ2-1	CSVRRGQGNNEQFF	TGCAGCGTGAGGAGGGGACAGGGGAACAATGAGCAGTTCTTC
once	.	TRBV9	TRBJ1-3	CASSPSGSGNTIYF	TGTGCCAGCAGCCCGTCGGGCTCTGGAAACACCATATATTTT
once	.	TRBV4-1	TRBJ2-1	CASSQEEASYNEQFF	TGCGCCAGCAGCCAAGAAGAGGCTTCCTACAATGAGCAGTTCTTC
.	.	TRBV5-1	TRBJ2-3	CASSKGGDLRLSTDTQYF	TGCGCCAGCAGTAAGGGGGGCGACTTAAGATTAAGCACAGATACGCAGTATTTT
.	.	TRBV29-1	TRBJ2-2	CSVDEAATGELFF	TGCAGCGTTGACGAAGCAGCGACCGGGGAGCTGTTTTTT
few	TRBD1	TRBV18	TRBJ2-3	CASSLDGQGGADTQYF	TGTGCCAGCTCACTTGATGGACAGGGAGGCGCAGATACGCAGTATTTT
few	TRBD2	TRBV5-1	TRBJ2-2	CASSLSAGGPDGELFF	TGCGCCAGCAGCTTGTCTGCGGGGGGGCCCGACGGGGAGCTGTTTTTT
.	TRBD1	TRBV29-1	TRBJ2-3	CSTRQGSSTDTQYF	TGCAGCACAAGACAGGGCTCTAGCACAGATACGCAGTATTTT
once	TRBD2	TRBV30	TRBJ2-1	CAWSSGLAGGNNEQFF	TGTGCCTGGAGTTCGGGGCTAGCGGGGGGAAACAATGAGCAGTTCTTC
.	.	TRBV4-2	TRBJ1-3	CASSQGLPSGNTIYF	TGTGCCAGCAGTCAAGGACTGCCCTCTGGAAACACCATATATTTT
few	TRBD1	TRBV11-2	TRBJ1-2	CASSSPRQGVVNGYTF	TGTGCCAGCAGCTCGCCTCGACAGGGGGTGGTCAATGGCTACACCTTC
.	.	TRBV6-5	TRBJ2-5	CASSSQGETQYF	TGTGCCAGCAGTTCCCAAGGAGAGACCCAGTACTTC
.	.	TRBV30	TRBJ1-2	CATHSQVGYTF	TGTGCCACACACAGTCAAGTGGGCTACACCTTC
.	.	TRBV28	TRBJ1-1	CASSLLGQGAFF	TGTGCCAGCAGTTTATTGGGCCAAGGGGCTTTCTTT
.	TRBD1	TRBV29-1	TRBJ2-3	CSTTWDRGSSDTQYF	TGCAGCACAACTTGGGACAGGGGAAGCTCAGATACGCAGTATTTT
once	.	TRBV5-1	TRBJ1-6	CASSRASTEGTPLHF	TGCGCCAGCAGCCGGGCCTCAACCGAGGGGACACCCCTCCACTTT
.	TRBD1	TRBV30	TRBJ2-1	CAWGDSLYNEQFF	TGTGCCTGGGGGGACAGCCTATACAATGAGCAGTTCTTC
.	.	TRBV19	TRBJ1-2	CASSIDFTNYGYTF	TGTGCCAGTAGTATCGACTTTACTAACTATGGCTACACCTTC
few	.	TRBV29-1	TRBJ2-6	CSVAGTQSGANVLTF	TGCAGCGTTGCCGGCACTCAGTCCGGGGCCAACGTCCTGACTTTC
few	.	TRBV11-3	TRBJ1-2	CASNTLSGYTF	TGTGCCAGCAACACCCTGAGTGGCTACACCTTC
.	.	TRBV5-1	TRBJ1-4	CASSSGRSQILFF	TGCGCCAGCAGCAGTGGACGGTCCCAGATCCTGTTTTTT
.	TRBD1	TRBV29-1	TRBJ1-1	CSGMDRDIAEAFF	TGCAGCGGAATGGACAGGGACATAGCTGAAGCTTTCTTT
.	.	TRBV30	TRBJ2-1	CAAEEGQTYNEQFF	TGTGCCGCGGAGGAGGGGCAGACCTACAATGAGCAGTTCTTC
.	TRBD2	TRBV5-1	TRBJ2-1	CASSQLAREQFF	TGCGCCAGCAGCCAACTAGCGCGAGAGCAGTTCTTC
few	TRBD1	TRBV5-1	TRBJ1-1	CASSGGQGMNTEAFF	TGCGCCAGCAGCGGGGGACAGGGGATGAACACTGAAGCTTTCTTT
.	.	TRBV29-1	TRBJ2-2	CSFGAGSGELFF	TGCAGCTTCGGCGCTGGATCCGGGGAGCTGTTTTTT
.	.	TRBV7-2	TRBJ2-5	CASSLIRSETQYF	TGTGCCAGCAGCTTAATTCGGTCTGAGACCCAGTACTTC
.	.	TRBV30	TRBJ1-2	CALTLKTGFSGYTF	TGTGCCTTAACACTAAAGACAGGTTTCTCTGGCTACACCTTC
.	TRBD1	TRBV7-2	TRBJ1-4	CASSLTGANEKLFF	TGTGCCAGCAGCTTGACAGGGGCTAATGAAAAACTGTTTTTT